The entry that follows covers one TCR beta chain sequence. What it binds is unknown. Time point denoted: cycle 4 day 1 (C4D1), after around six weeks of nivolumab. Autologous stem cell transplantation was followed by relapse in every patient, and brentuximab vedotin exposure varied. Starting with thawed PBMCs, CD4+ T cells were purified by magnetic negative selection. Classifying best responses yielded complete response, partial response or progressive disease. This sample is drawn from a study of PD-1 blockade in classical Hodgkin lymphoma. Study conclusions and caveats: Newly diagnosed patients were said to have less baseline TCR diversity than healthy donors did. Diversity in CD4+ TCRs, unlike that measured in CD8+ TCRs, had risen significantly by C4D1.

Generated by immunoSEQ multiplex PCR, the TCRdb table keeps only in-frame clones and is missing some. The sample has 5,000 or so clones; 75% to 85% are singletons. Source: CD4+ T cells from blood, taken before the fourth cycle of nivolumab. The sequence was collected from a human donor with classical Hodgkin lymphoma.

The CDR3 nucleotides are TGTGCCAGCAGCTTAGGTCTCTCTGGAAACACCATATATTTT. The encoded protein is CASSLGLSGNTIYF. The rearrangement links TRBV7-3 to TRBJ1-3; D is ambiguous. The V end lost 2 bases, the J end lost 0 bases, and 5 bases lay between the germline ends. Germline V lookup: CDR1 SGHTA, CDR2 FQGTGA. The CDR3 length is 14 residues.